This record covers a single T cell receptor beta chain. This specimen comes from a study of pediatric ulcerative colitis. Data came from immunoSEQ multiplex PCR; TCRdb stores just in-frame clones and leaves some out. This table holds about 36,000 clones, roughly 83% found once. The trim removed 10 bases at V and 0 bases at J, leaving 12 bases unmatched. The CDR3 is made up of 16 amino acids. Germline CDR1 and CDR2: MDHEN and SYDVKM. This sequence was found in a girl aged 10-17 years with moderate ulcerative colitis. Sequenced material: blood. V is TRBV28 and J is TRBJ1-3, with TRBD1 identical over 7 bases. The CDR3 protein is CATHGRDSSSGNTIYF. The CDR3, as DNA: TGTGCCACCCACGGCCGGGACAGTAGCTCTGGAAACACCATATATTTT.